This passage covers 30 T cell receptor beta chains from one sample sequenced in a study of T cells in Graves' hyperthyroidism and ophthalmopathy. Amplified TCR beta CDR3 regions derived from RNA transcripts. HTBI primers were used for first-round RT-PCR of the TCR CDR3. TCRdb re-derived calls from the multiplex PCR reads in MiXCR, one entry per CDR3 protein. The table includes about 600,000 distinct CDR3 sequences, more than 15% detected once. The material sequenced was blood. The receptor set was obtained from a middle-aged woman with Graves' ophthalmopathy.

This clonotype was observed many times. The genes are TRBV11-2 and TRBJ2-1, with 9 nucleotides matching TRBD2. The CDR3 runs 16 residues. Unmatched junction bases numbered 10, after V lost 4 bases and J lost 6 bases. The germline V gene has CDR1 SGHAT and CDR2 FQNNGV. As DNA, the CDR3 is TGTGCCAGCAGCTCCCTGCGGGGGGGCCGAGGCAATGAGCAGTTCTTC. Translated: CASSSLRGGRGNEQFF.

This clonotype has at least ten counts. This chain links TRBV27 with TRBJ1-1; D gene ambiguous. Trimming removed 2 bases at V and 4 bases at J, with 11 bases between. The CDR3 is 14 amino acids. Germline assignment: CDR1 MNHEY and CDR2 SMNVEV (reference sequence). The CDR3 coding sequence is TGTGCCAGCAGTTTAACTGGGTTTGCCACTGAAGCTTTCTTT. Its protein is CASSLTGFATEAFF.

This clonotype has only a few counts. J is TRBJ2-7 and V is TRBV9; possible D gene TRBD1, 5 bases. The V gene's germline CDR1 is SGDLS and CDR2 YYNGEE. V lost 4 bases, J lost 0 bases, and 14 bases lay in between. This CDR3 has 15 residues. The CDR3 sequence is CASSTRDGHSYEQYF. The CDR3 nucleotides read TGTGCCAGCAGCACCCGAGACGGACACTCCTACGAGCAGTACTTC.

This clonotype has at least ten counts. The V call is TRBV3-1, the J call TRBJ1-1; tentative D call: TRBD1 (6 bases). The germline V gene has CDR1 LGHDT and CDR2 YNNKEL (reference sequence). The CDR3 contains 13 residues. Trimming took off 5 bases at V and 5 bases at J, with 12 bases between the two ends. The chain's CDR3 is CASSGPRGTEAFF. For the CDR3, the DNA is TGTGCCAGCAGCGGCCCCAGGGGTACTGAAGCTTTCTTT.

This clonotype was observed at least ten times. The gene calls are TRBV5-1 and TRBJ2-7, with D tentatively TRBD1 or TRBD2 (6 bases each). The CDR3 consists of 16 residues. Per germline, CDR1 SGHRS and CDR2 YFSETQ. Trimming removed 0 bases at V and 5 bases at J, with 18 bases between. The chain's CDR3 is CASSLADVGGLDEQYF. CDR3 nucleotide sequence: TGCGCCAGCAGCTTGGCCGACGTGGGGGGCCTCGACGAGCAGTACTTC. The variable domain in full, completed from reference TRBV5-1 and TRBJ2-7, reads KAGVTQTPRYLIKTRGQQVTLSCSPISGHRSVSWYQQTPGQGLQFLFEYFSETQRNKGNFPGRFSGRQFSNSRSEMNVSTLELGDSALYLCASSLADVGGLDEQYFGPGTRLTVT.

This clonotype has only a few counts. This chain links TRBV10-3 with TRBJ2-3; possibly TRBD1 or TRBD2 for D (5 bases each). This CDR3 has 13 residues. The germline V and J ends were trimmed by 6 bases and 4 bases, with 11 bases remaining between them. Looked up from germline, CDR1 is ENHRY and CDR2 is SYGVKD. The CDR3 DNA sequence: TGTGCCATCAGCCGGGACGCCCCAGATACGCAGTATTTT. As protein: CAISRDAPDTQYF.

Ten or more counts support this clonotype. The gene calls are TRBV20-1 and TRBJ2-1, with 11 bases identical to TRBD2. The CDR3 is made up of 15 amino acids. V gave up 1 base and J gave up 9 bases; unmatched junction bases: 8. Germline-derived CDR1 and CDR2 are DFQATT and SNEGSKA (reference sequence). CDR3 sequence (DNA): TGCAGTGCTAGAGGAATAGCGGGGGGGCCGAGTGAGCAGTTCTTC. It encodes CSARGIAGGPSEQFF.

The V call is TRBV6-1, the J call TRBJ1-4; weak D call: TRBD1 (5 bases). V was trimmed by 5 bases and J by 5 bases, leaving 18 bases between them. Germline V lookup: CDR1 MNHNS, CDR2 SASEGT. The CDR3 contains 16 residues. CDR3 in DNA: TGTGCCAGCAGTCCACGTAGGGACCGGAGGAATGAAAAACTGTTTTTT. It yields the protein CASSPRRDRRNEKLFF.

The chain couples TRBV9 to TRBJ1-6, with a possible D match to TRBD1 (5 bases). Germline-derived CDR1 and CDR2 are SGDLS and YYNGEE. The CDR3 totals 15 residues. V was shortened by 3 bases and J by 7 bases, with 14 bases between the two germline ends. CDR3 region: CASSANGATNSPLHF. CDR3 sequence (DNA): TGTGCCAGCAGCGCTAACGGGGCAACAAATTCACCCCTCCACTTT.

This clonotype has only a few counts. V usage is TRBV24-1 and J usage is TRBJ2-1; TRBD2 might be the D (6 bases). V lost 9 bases and J lost 4, with 9 bases in between. Germline CDR1 reads KGHDR; CDR2 reads SFDVKD. CDR3 size: 12 residues. CDR3 region: CATRGSYNEQFF. The CDR3 DNA is TGTGCCACCCGGGGGTCGTACAATGAGCAGTTCTTC.

This clonotype was seen ten or more times. This chain joins TRBV6-2 or TRBV6-3 and TRBJ2-7; perhaps TRBD2 as D (5 bases). The CDR3 sequence is 14 residues long. V was clipped by 10 bases and J by 1 base, with 17 bases between them. The germline V gene encodes CDR1 MNHEY and CDR2 SVGEGT. This CDR3 reads CATQTEDWSYEQYF. The CDR3 region has the DNA TGTGCCACCCAAACGGAGGACTGGTCCTACGAGCAGTACTTC.

This chain joins TRBV2 and TRBJ2-7, with TRBD2 as a possible D gene (5 bases). V was clipped by 7 bases and J by 3 bases, with 19 bases between them. Germline CDR1 is SNHLY and CDR2 is FYNNEI. The CDR3 is made up of 15 amino acids. The CDR3 spells CASTLGGSGGYEQYF. CDR3 DNA: TGTGCCAGCACTCTCGGCGGATCCGGAGGCTACGAGCAGTACTTC.

The rearrangement joins TRBV20-1 to TRBJ2-7, with a tentative D call TRBD1 (6 bases). The CDR3 loop spans 16 amino acids. V lost 1 base and J 4 bases, leaving 20 bases between the germline ends. The germline V gene has CDR1 DFQATT and CDR2 SNEGSKA (reference sequence). The CDR3 protein is CSARGDTGPDSYEQYF. Here the CDR3 DNA reads TGCAGTGCTAGAGGGGACACGGGACCGGACAGTTACGAGCAGTACTTC.

This chain uses TRBV12-3 or TRBV12-4 with TRBJ2-7; no firm D call. Trimming took off 0 bases at V and 5 bases at J, with 8 bases between the two ends. CDR3 length: 13 residues. The CDR3 sequence: CASSLATGDEQYF. CDR3 DNA: TGTGCCAGCAGTTTAGCCACCGGCGACGAGCAGTACTTC.

This clonotype was found a few times. This chain links TRBV2 with TRBJ1-2; D may be TRBD1 (5 bases). V was cut by 1 base and J by 8 bases, with 14 bases left in between. CDR3 size: 14 residues. Per the germline V gene, CDR1 is SNHLY and CDR2 is FYNNEI. CDR3 sequence reads: CASSEDRNESGYTF. The CDR3 bases are TGTGCCAGCAGTGAAGACAGGAACGAAAGCGGCTACACCTTC.

The V and J genes are TRBV9 and TRBJ1-6; D is unresolved. The CDR3 has 16 amino acids. Germline lookup yields CDR1 SGDLS and CDR2 YYNGEE. The V and J ends lost 5 bases and 5 bases respectively, with 17 bases between them. The CDR3 DNA is TGTGCCAGCAGTCGAACTGGGATGAGAAATAATTCACCCCTCCACTTT. Translation gives CASSRTGMRNNSPLHF.

This chain uses TRBV12-3 or TRBV12-4 with TRBJ2-7, with 7 bases that match TRBD2. The CDR3 has 15 residues. After removal of 5 bases from V and 1 base from J, the junction contained 8 bases not matched to a gene. This chain's CDR3 is CASSRARGESYEQYF. The CDR3 DNA reads TGTGCCAGCAGTAGGGCACGGGGGGAGTCCTACGAGCAGTACTTC.

J is TRBJ1-5 and V is TRBV10-3; D is uncertain. This CDR3 spans 12 amino acids. Deletions cut 4 bases from V and 7 bases from J, with 8 bases between. Germline CDR1 ENHRY, CDR2 SYGVKD. As DNA, the CDR3 is TGTGCCATCAGTGGAGAAGGACAGCCCCAGCATTTT. Translation: CAISGEGQPQHF.

The CDR3 here is CSVDDPGQGADGYTF. CDR3 sequence (DNA): TGCAGCGTTGATGACCCTGGACAGGGGGCAGATGGCTACACCTTC. V is TRBV29-1 and J is TRBJ1-2; 11 positions match TRBD1. The CDR3 loop spans 15 amino acids. Germline V gives CDR1 SQVTM, CDR2 ANQGSEA. V shed 3 bases, J shed 6 bases, and the junction held 9 bases outside the gene matches.

The rearrangement joins TRBV20-1 to TRBJ2-3; tentative D call: TRBD1 (6 bases). Germline V gives CDR1 DFQATT, CDR2 SNEGSKA (reference sequence). Trimming took 0 bases from V and 2 from J, leaving 9 bases between them. The CDR3 sequence is 14 residues long. The CDR3 nucleotides read TGCAGTGCTAGAGAGGGGGCCCTCACAGATACGCAGTATTTT. Protein sequence: CSAREGALTDTQYF.

In its sample, this clonotype was seen many times. The chain combines TRBV28 with TRBJ1-1; D is perhaps TRBD1 (5 bases). This CDR3 has 14 residues. CDR1 and CDR2 (germline): MDHEN, SYDVKM. The germline V and J ends were trimmed by 1 base and 5 bases, with 11 bases remaining between them. DNA for the CDR3: TGTGCCAGCAGTTTATCGGGGGAGTGGACTGAAGCTTTCTTT. This translates into CASSLSGEWTEAFF.

Ten or more counts support this clonotype. The CDR3 spells CASRSLNRVNEQFF. CDR3 nucleotide sequence: TGCGCCAGCAGGTCCTTAAACAGGGTCAATGAGCAGTTCTTC. V gene TRBV5-1 combines with J gene TRBJ2-1; D is perhaps TRBD1 (6 bases). CDR1 and CDR2 (germline): SGHRS, YFSETQ. Between the trimmed V and J ends, which lost 5 bases and 6 bases, there was a span of 15 bases. The CDR3 totals 14 residues.

There are many counts of this clonotype. The genes are TRBV7-8 and TRBJ2-1; tentatively, D is TRBD2 (5 bases). CDR1 is SGHVS, CDR2 FQNEAQ, per germline. The CDR3 covers 14 residues. The V gene lost 2 bases and the J gene lost 7 bases, with 12 bases spanning the gap. DNA of the CDR3: TGTGCCAGCAGCTTAAGTCTAGCTGTGAATGAGCAGTTCTTC. Translating gives CASSLSLAVNEQFF.

This clonotype was observed a few times. The V call is TRBV7-2, the J call TRBJ2-4; D possibly uses TRBD1 or TRBD2 (5 bases each). Germline V CDR1 and CDR2: SGHTA, FQGNSA. The V and J ends lost 5 bases and 9 bases respectively, with 20 bases between them. This CDR3 contains 15 residues. CDR3 amino acids: CASSRTQGVGTIQYF. The DNA for the CDR3 is TGTGCCAGCAGCCGCACCCAGGGAGTCGGGACCATTCAGTACTTC.

This clonotype showed up just a few times. This chain joins TRBV6-5 and TRBJ1-3, with D unresolved. V was trimmed by 2 bases and J by 0 bases, leaving 14 bases between them. Looked up from germline, CDR1 is MNHEY and CDR2 is SVGAGI. This CDR3 region has 17 residues. In DNA form, the CDR3 reads TGTGCCAGCAGTTACAAGGGCACCCGGAGCTCTGGAAACACCATATATTTT. Translated, it gives CASSYKGTRSSGNTIYF.

This clonotype turned up a few times. The V gene is TRBV14, the J gene TRBJ2-3; D is unresolved. The CDR3 covers 16 residues. Looked up from germline, CDR1 is SGHDN and CDR2 is FVKESK. V lost 4 bases, J lost 1 base, and 15 bases lay in between. The CDR3 bases are TGTGCCAGCAGCCCCTTGATCCCGACGGGCACAGATACGCAGTATTTT. This translates into CASSPLIPTGTDTQYF. The complete variable domain, with remaining parts taken from reference TRBV14 and TRBJ2-3, reads EAGVTQFPSHSVIEKGQTVTLRCDPISGHDNLYWYRRVMGKEIKFLLHFVKESKQDESGMPNNRFLAERTGGTYSTLKVQPAELEDSGVYFCASSPLIPTGTDTQYFGPGTRLTVL.

Ten or more counts support this clonotype. V usage is TRBV5-1 and J usage is TRBJ2-7; unclear D gene. V was cut by 7 bases and J by 5 bases, with 4 bases left in between. The CDR3 is 9 residues long. Germline V gives CDR1 SGHRS, CDR2 YFSETQ. CDR3 DNA: TGCGCCAGCCCCCACGAGCAGTACTTC. Its protein product is CASPHEQYF.

Here the CDR3 reads CASSQPTSGGAADTQYF. CDR3 sequence (DNA): TGTGCCAGCAGCCAACCGACTAGCGGGGGGGCCGCAGATACGCAGTATTTT. The chain is built from TRBV3-1 and TRBJ2-3; 14 nucleotides agree with TRBD2. Germline values: CDR1 LGHDT, CDR2 YNNKEL (reference sequence). The V gene end was trimmed by 2 bases and the J gene end by 4 bases; junction bases not matched to a gene: 5. The CDR3 loop spans 17 amino acids.

This clonotype was picked up a small number of times. The chain recombines TRBV5-4 with TRBJ2-3; D is uncertain. The germline CDR1 and CDR2 sequences are SGHNT and YYREEE (reference sequence). The CDR3 covers 14 residues. V was pared by 1 base and J by 2 bases, with 8 bases between. CDR3 residues: CASSLFSLTDTQYF. The CDR3, as DNA: TGTGCCAGCAGCTTGTTTAGTCTCACAGATACGCAGTATTTT.

This clonotype was found many times. The gene calls are TRBV18 and TRBJ2-3; 12 nucleotides agree with TRBD2. Trimming removed 6 bases from V and 3 bases from J; junction bases left unmatched: 4. CDR3 length equals 15 residues. Germline CDR1 KGHSH, CDR2 LQKENI. Here the CDR3 reads CASSQGTSGTDTQYF. The CDR3 region has the DNA TGTGCCAGCTCCCAAGGGACTAGCGGGACAGATACGCAGTATTTT.